The following is a T cell receptor (beta chain) sequence with its context. These data originate in a study of blood T cell repertoires in COVID-19. Study at large: Material from acute and convalescent COVID-19 was sourced from the United States, Italy and Spain. PBMCs, B-cell-depleted T cells, or T cells provided the cDNA or gDNA that made up the material.

In the original processing: Using reference gene primer amplification, nucleated cell counts were estimated. Generated by immunoSEQ multiplex PCR, the TCRdb table keeps only in-frame clones and is missing some. V and J calls and clone size are those listed in that table; D and trimming were worked out from the DNA. The sample gives 250,000 to 350,000 clones, 75% to 90% of which show up once; 2.5% to 3.5% is in the top ten. Seattle patients were enrolled while actively infected and followed longitudinally. The CDR3 has 15 residues. V was trimmed by 6 bases and J by 7 bases, leaving 16 bases between them. Germline V lookup: CDR1 MNHEY, CDR2 SVGAGI.

The source of this sequence is a woman aged 25 to 39 with COVID-19, enrolled during active disease. The source material was peripheral blood. The chain has TRBV6-5 and TRBJ1-6, with D possibly being TRBD1 (5 bases). The CDR3 DNA sequence: TGTGCCAGCAGCCGACGAGAGGGGAGGAATTCACCCCTCCACTTT. This translates into CASSRREGRNSPLHF.